The sequence of this T cell receptor (beta chain) was determined in a study of cytomegalovirus exposure and HLA in healthy donors. PCR primers comprised 60 Vbeta and 13 Jbeta primers. TCRdb keeps only in-frame clones here, not all; method: immunoSEQ multiplex PCR. The profile covers about 130,000 clones, with 70% to 80% appearing a single time and about 3% taken by the ten largest. Notes on this clone: Its cognate antigen is unknown.

General study results and limits: Several of the most significant clusters were apparently associated with common viral pathogens in a later analysis.

Germline values: CDR1 SEHNR, CDR2 FQNEAQ (reference sequence). J gave up 3 bases and V 5 bases, and 13 bases lay outside the gene matches. CDR3 length: 19 amino acids. The origin of this receptor is a human donor in good health. The chain employs TRBV7-9 and TRBJ2-5, with 15 bases aligning to TRBD2. Sequencing was carried out using PBMCs. The CDR3 reads CASSHGTTGTSGGKETQYF. CDR3 nucleotides: TGTGCCAGCAGCCATGGAACTACCGGGACTAGCGGGGGGAAAGAGACCCAGTACTTC. Full variable domain (missing parts from reference TRBV7-9 and TRBJ2-5): DTGVSQNPRHKITKRGQNVTFRCDPISEHNRLYWYRQTLGQGPEFLTYFQNEAQLEKSRLLSDRFSAERPKGSFSTLEIQRTEQGDSAMYLCASSHGTTGTSGGKETQYFGPGTRLLVL.